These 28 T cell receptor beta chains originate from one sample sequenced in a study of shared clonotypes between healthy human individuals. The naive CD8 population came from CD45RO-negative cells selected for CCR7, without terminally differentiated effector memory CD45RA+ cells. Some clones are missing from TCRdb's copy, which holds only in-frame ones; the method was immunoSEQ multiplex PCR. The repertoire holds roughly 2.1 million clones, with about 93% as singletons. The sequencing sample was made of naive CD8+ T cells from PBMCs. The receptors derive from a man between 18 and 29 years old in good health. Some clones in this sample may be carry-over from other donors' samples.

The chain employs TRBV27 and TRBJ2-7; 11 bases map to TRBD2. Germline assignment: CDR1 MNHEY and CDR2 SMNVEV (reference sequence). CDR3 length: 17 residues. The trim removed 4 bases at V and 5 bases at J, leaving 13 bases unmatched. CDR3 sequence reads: CASSSLGSGRALDEQYF. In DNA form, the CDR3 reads TGTGCCAGCAGTTCTCTTGGTAGCGGGAGGGCCTTGGACGAGCAGTACTTC.

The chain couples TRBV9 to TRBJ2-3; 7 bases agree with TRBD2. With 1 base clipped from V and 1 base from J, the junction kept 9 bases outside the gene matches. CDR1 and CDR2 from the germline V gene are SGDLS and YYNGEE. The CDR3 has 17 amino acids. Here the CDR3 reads CASSVTRGDFRTDTQYF. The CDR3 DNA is TGTGCCAGCAGCGTAACCCGGGGGGACTTTCGCACAGATACGCAGTATTTT.

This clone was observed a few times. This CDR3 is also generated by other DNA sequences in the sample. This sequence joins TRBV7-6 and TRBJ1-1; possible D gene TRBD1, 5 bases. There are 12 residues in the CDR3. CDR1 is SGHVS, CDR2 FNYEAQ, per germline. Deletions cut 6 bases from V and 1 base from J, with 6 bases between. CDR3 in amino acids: CASSQGNTEAFF. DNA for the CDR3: TGTGCCAGCAGTCAGGGGAACACTGAAGCTTTCTTT. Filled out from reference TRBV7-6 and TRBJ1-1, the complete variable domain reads GAGVSQSPRYKVTKRGQDVALRCDPISGHVSLYWYRQALGQGPEFLTYFNYEAQQDKSGLPNDRFSAERPEGSISTLTIQRTEQRDSAMYRCASSQGNTEAFFGQGTRLTVV.

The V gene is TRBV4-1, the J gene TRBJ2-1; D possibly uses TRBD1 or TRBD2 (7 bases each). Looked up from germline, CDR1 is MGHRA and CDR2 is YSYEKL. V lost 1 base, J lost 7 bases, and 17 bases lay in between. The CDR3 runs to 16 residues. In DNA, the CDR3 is TGCGCCAGCAGCCAAGGAGTACAGGGGACTATTAATGAGCAGTTCTTC. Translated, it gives CASSQGVQGTINEQFF.

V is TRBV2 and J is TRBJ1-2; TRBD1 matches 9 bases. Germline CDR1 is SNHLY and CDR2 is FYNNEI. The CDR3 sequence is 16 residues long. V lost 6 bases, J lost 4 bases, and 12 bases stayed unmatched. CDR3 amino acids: CASSAIGTGKAYGYTF. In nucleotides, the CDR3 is TGTGCCAGCAGCGCAATTGGGACAGGGAAGGCCTATGGCTACACCTTC.

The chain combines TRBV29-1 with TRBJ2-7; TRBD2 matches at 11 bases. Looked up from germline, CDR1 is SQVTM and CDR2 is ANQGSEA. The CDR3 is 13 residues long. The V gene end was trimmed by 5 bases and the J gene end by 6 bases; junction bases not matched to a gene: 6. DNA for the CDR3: TGCAGCGTTCAAGGAGGGACTAGCGGCGAGCAGTACTTC. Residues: CSVQGGTSGEQYF.

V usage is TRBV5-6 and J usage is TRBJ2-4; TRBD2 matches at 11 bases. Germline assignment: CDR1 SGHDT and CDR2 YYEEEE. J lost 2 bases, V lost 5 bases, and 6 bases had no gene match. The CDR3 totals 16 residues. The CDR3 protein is CASSQTSGASKNIQYF. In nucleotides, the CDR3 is TGTGCCAGCAGTCAGACTAGCGGGGCATCCAAAAACATTCAGTACTTC.

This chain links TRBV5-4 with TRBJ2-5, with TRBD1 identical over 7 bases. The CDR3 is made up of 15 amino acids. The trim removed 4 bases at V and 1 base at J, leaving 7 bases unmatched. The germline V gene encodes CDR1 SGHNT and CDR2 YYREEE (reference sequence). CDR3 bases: TGTGCCAGCAGCCTCCGGGACAGTCTCCAAGAGACCCAGTACTTC. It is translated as CASSLRDSLQETQYF.

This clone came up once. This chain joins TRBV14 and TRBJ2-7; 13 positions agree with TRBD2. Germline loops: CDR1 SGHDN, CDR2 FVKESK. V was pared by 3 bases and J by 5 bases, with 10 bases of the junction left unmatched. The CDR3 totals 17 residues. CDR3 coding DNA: TGTGCCAGCAGCCACCGACTAGCGGGAGGCGGGAGGAACGAGCAGTACTTC. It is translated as CASSHRLAGGGRNEQYF.

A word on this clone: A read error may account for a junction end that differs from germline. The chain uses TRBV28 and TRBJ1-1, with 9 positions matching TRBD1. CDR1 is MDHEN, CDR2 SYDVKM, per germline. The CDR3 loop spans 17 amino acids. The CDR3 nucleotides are TGTGCCAACAGTCTTCGGACAGGGGCCGCTTGGGGGACTGAAGCTTTCTTT. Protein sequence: CANSLRTGAAWGTEAFF.

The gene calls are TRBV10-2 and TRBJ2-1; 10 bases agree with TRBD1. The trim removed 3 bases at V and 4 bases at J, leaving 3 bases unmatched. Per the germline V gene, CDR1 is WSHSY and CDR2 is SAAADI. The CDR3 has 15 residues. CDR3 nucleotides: TGCGCCAGCAGTGAAGGACAGGGGGATTACAATGAGCAGTTCTTC. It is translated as CASSEGQGDYNEQFF.

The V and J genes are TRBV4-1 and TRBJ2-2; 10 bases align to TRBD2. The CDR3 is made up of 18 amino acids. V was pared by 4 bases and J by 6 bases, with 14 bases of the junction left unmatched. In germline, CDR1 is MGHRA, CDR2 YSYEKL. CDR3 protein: CASSPRTVAGGYPGELFF. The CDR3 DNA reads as TGCGCCAGCAGCCCTCGGACCGTAGCGGGAGGTTATCCCGGGGAGCTGTTTTTT.

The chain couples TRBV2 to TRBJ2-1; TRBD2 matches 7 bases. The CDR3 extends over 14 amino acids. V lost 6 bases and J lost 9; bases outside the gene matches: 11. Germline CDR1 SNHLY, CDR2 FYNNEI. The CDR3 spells CASRPGLRPSEQFF. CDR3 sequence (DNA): TGTGCCAGCAGGCCGGGACTAAGGCCCTCTGAGCAGTTCTTC.

The DNA for the CDR3 is TGTGCCAGTAGTATAGGAGAGGGTCCCTACGAGCAGTACTTC. This encodes CASSIGEGPYEQYF. This chain joins TRBV19 and TRBJ2-7, with TRBD2 as a possible D gene (5 bases). Per the germline V gene, CDR1 is LNHDA and CDR2 is SQIVND (reference sequence). Trimming removed 1 base from V and 2 bases from J, with 9 bases in between. The CDR3 spans 14 residues. The full variable domain, completed using reference TRBV19 and TRBJ2-7, is DGGITQSPKYLFRKEGQNVTLSCEQNLNHDAMYWYRQDPGQGLRLIYYSQIVNDFQKGDIAEGYSVSREKKESFPLTVTSAQKNPTAFYLCASSIGEGPYEQYFGPGTRLTVT.

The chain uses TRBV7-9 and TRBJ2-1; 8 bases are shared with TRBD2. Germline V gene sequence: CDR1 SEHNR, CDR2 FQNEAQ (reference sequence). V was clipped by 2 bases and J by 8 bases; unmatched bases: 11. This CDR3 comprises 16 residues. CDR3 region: CASSLSGSPRVDEQFF. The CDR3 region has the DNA TGTGCCAGCAGCTTAAGCGGGAGCCCAAGGGTCGATGAGCAGTTCTTC.

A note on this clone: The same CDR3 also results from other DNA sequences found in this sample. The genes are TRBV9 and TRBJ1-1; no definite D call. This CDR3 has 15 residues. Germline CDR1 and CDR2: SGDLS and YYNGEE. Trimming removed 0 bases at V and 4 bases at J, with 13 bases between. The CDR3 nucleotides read TGTGCCAGCAGCGTAGGTCCGGGATCCGGCACTGAAGCTTTCTTT. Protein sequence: CASSVGPGSGTEAFF. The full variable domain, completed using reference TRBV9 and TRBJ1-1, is DSGVTQTPKHLITATGQRVTLRCSPRSGDLSVYWYQQSLDQGLQFLIQYYNGEERAKGNILERFSAQQFPDLHSELNLSSLELGDSALYFCASSVGPGSGTEAFFGQGTRLTVV.

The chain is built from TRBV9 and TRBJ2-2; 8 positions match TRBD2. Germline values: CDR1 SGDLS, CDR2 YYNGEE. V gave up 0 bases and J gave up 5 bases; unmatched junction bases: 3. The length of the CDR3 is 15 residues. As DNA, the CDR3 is TGTGCCAGCAGCGTAGGAGGGACTAGGACCGGGGAGCTGTTTTTT. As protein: CASSVGGTRTGELFF.

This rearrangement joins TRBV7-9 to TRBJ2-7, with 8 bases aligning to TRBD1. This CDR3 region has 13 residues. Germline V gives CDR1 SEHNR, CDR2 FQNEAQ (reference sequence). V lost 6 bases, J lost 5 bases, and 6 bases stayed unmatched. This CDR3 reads CASSQGARDEQYF. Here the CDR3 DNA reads TGTGCCAGCAGTCAGGGGGCTCGGGACGAGCAGTACTTC.

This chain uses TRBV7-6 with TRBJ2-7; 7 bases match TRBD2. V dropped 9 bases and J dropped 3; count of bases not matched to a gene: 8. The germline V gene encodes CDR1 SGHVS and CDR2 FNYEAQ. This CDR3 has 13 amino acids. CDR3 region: CASSGRGFYEQYF. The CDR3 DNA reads TGTGCCAGTTCCGGGCGGGGGTTCTACGAGCAGTACTTC.

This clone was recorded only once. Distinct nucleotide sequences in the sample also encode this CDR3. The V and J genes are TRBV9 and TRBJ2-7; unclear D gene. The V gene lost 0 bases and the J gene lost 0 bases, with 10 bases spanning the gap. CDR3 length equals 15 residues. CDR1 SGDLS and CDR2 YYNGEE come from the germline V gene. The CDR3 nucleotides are TGTGCCAGCAGCGTAGGGACGGCAAGCTCCTACGAGCAGTACTTC. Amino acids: CASSVGTASSYEQYF. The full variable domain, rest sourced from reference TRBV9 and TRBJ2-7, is DSGVTQTPKHLITATGQRVTLRCSPRSGDLSVYWYQQSLDQGLQFLIQYYNGEERAKGNILERFSAQQFPDLHSELNLSSLELGDSALYFCASSVGTASSYEQYFGPGTRLTVT.

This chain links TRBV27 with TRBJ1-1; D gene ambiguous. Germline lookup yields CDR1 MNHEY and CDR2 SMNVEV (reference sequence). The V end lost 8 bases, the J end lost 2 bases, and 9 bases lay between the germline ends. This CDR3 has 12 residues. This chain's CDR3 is CASATGNTEAFF. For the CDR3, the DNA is TGTGCCAGCGCGACGGGAAACACTGAAGCTTTCTTT.

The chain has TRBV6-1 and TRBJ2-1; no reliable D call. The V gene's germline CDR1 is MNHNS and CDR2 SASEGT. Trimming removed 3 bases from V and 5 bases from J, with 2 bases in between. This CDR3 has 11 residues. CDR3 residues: CASSENNEQFF. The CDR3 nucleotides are TGTGCCAGCAGTGAGAACAATGAGCAGTTCTTC.

In DNA form, the CDR3 reads TGTGCCAGCAGCGTCCGGGACAGCGCCTACGAGCAGTACTTC. This sequence encodes CASSVRDSAYEQYF. The chain combines TRBV9 with TRBJ2-7; TRBD1 matches 7 bases. After removal of 2 bases from V and 2 bases from J, the junction contained 4 bases not matched to a gene. CDR1 and CDR2 (germline): SGDLS, YYNGEE. This CDR3 has 14 residues.

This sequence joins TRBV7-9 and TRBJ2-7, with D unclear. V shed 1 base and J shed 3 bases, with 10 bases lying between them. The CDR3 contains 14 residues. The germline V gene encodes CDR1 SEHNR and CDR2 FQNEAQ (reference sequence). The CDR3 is CASSLGAGNYEQYF. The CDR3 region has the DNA TGTGCCAGCAGCTTAGGGGCAGGAAACTACGAGCAGTACTTC.

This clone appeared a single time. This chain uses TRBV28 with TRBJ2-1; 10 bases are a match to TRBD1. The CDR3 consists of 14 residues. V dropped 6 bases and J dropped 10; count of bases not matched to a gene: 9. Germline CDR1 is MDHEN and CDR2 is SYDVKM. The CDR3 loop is CASRRPGTGVEQFF. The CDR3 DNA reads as TGTGCCAGCAGACGTCCCGGGACAGGGGTCGAGCAGTTCTTC.

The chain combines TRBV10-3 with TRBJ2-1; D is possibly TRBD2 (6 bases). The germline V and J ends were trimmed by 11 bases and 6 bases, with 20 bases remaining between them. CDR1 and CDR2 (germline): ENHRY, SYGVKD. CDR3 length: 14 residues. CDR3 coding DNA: TGTGCCTCGGGGGAGACAGCGGAGATCAATGAGCAGTTCTTC. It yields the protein CASGETAEINEQFF.

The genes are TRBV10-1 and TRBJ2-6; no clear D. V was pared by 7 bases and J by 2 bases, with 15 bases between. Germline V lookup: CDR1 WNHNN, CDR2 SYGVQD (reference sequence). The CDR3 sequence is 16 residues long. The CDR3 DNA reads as TGCGCCAGCATCGGCCCTGGCGCTCCTGGGGCCAACGTCCTGACTTTC. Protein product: CASIGPGAPGANVLTF.

CDR3 nucleotide sequence: TGCAGCGTTCTGACAGCGGAGACCCAGTACTTC. Encoded protein: CSVLTAETQYF. This chain links TRBV29-1 with TRBJ2-5; the D gene is possibly TRBD1 (5 bases). The CDR3 covers 11 residues. Trimming cost V 5 bases and J 5 bases, with 9 bases left between them. CDR1 is SQVTM, CDR2 ANQGSEA, per germline.